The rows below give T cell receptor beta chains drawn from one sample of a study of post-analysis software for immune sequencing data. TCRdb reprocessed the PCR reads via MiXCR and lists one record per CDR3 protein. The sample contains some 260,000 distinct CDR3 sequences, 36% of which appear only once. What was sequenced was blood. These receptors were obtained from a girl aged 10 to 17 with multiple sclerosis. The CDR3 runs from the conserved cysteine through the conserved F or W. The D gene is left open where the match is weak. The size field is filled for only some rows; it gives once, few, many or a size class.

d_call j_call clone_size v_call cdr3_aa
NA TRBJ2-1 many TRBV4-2 CASSQAAGVGNEQFF
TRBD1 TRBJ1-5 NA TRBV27 CASRKTGGQPQHF
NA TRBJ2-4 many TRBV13 CASSLERSRLAKNIQYF
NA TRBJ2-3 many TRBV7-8 CASSPYVSTTDTQYF
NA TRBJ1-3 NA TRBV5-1 CASSLTGLGNTIYF
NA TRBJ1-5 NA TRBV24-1 CATSGFGREQPQHF
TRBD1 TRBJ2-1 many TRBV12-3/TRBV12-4 CASSLSRQGAYNEQFF
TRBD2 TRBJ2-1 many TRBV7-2 CASSKSPAGDYNEQFF
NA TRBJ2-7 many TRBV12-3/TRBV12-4 CASSLGAYEQYF
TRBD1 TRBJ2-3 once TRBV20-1 CSARDSGQGGDTQYF
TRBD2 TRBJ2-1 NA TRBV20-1 CSARKAGVVIEQFF
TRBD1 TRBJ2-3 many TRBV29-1 CSVATGRSDTQYF
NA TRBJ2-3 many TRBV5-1 CASRGPSTDTQYF
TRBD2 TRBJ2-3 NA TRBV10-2 CASRAFSGSTDTQYF
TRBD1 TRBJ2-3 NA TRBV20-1 CSAQTGGPSTDTQYF
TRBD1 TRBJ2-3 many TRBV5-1 CASSSETGAYTDTQYF
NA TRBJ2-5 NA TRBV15 CATSRDIGTHSDEQYF
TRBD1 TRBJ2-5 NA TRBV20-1 CSVRAGQGPETQYF
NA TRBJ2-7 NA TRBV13 CASSRGGTDYEQYF
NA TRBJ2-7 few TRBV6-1 CASGERQYYEQYF
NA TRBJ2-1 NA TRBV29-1 CSVVPLVNEQFF
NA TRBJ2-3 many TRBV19 CASSILQSGSRGDTQYF
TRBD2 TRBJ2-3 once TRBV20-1 CSARHSSGRAADTQYF